A selection of T cell receptor beta chains follows, all from one sample in a study of human T cells and chemical hapten exposure. TCRdb used MiXCR to reprocess the RACE reads, holding one entry per CDR3 protein. The table records some 94,000 distinct CDR3 sequences, 9.5% to 15% of them present only once. The material sequenced was whole blood, taken in connection with sensitization to the hapten diphenylcyclopropenone (DPC). The origin of the receptors is a woman in her forties with alopecia areata. Some clones in this sample may be carry-over from other donors' samples. CDR3s include the opening cysteine and the closing phenylalanine or tryptophan. The order of the fields is CDR3 protein, CDR3 DNA, J gene, D gene, V gene, clone size. The D gene is left open where the match is weak. Clone size is not always given. Where it is, it says once, few, many or a class for expanded clones.

cdr3_aa: CASTFVGTDTQYF
cdr3_nt: TGTGCCAGCACCTTCGTGGGCACAGATACGCAGTATTTT
j_call: TRBJ2-3
d_call: -
v_call: TRBV7-9
clone_size: -

cdr3_aa: CASNYRGTYNEQFF
cdr3_nt: TGTGCCAGCAATTACAGGGGGACCTACAATGAGCAGTTCTTC
j_call: TRBJ2-1
d_call: TRBD1
v_call: TRBV2
clone_size: -

cdr3_aa: CSGVGRERGEGTDTQYF
cdr3_nt: TGCAGTGGTGTCGGGCGGGAGAGGGGAGAAGGCACAGATACGCAGTATTTT
j_call: TRBJ2-3
d_call: TRBD2
v_call: TRBV20-1
clone_size: few

cdr3_aa: CASNLVRDRGNEQFF
cdr3_nt: TGTGCCAGCAACCTCGTCCGGGACAGGGGGAATGAGCAGTTCTTC
j_call: TRBJ2-1
d_call: TRBD1
v_call: TRBV6-2/TRBV6-3
clone_size: few

cdr3_aa: CASSLPVAGGYNEQFF
cdr3_nt: TGTGCCAGCAGTTTACCCGTAGCGGGAGGCTACAATGAGCAGTTCTTC
j_call: TRBJ2-1
d_call: TRBD2
v_call: TRBV28
clone_size: few

cdr3_aa: CASSSTGYGGNTIYF
cdr3_nt: TGTGCCAGCAGTTCGACAGGGTATGGTGGAAACACCATATATTTT
j_call: TRBJ1-3
d_call: TRBD1
v_call: TRBV12-3/TRBV12-4
clone_size: few

cdr3_aa: CASALGASGSSYEQYF
cdr3_nt: TGTGCCAGCGCTTTGGGGGCTAGCGGCTCTTCCTACGAGCAGTACTTC
j_call: TRBJ2-7
d_call: -
v_call: TRBV28
clone_size: few

cdr3_aa: CAISEGADTQYF
cdr3_nt: TGTGCCATCAGTGAGGGGGCAGATACGCAGTATTTT
j_call: TRBJ2-3
d_call: -
v_call: TRBV10-3
clone_size: -

cdr3_aa: CASSYADNTEAFF
cdr3_nt: TGTGCCAGCAGTTACGCAGACAACACTGAAGCTTTCTTT
j_call: TRBJ1-1
d_call: -
v_call: TRBV6-5
clone_size: many

cdr3_aa: CASSSPGTGAFF
cdr3_nt: TGTGCCAGCAGTAGCCCCGGGACGGGGGCTTTCTTT
j_call: TRBJ1-1
d_call: -
v_call: TRBV6-5
clone_size: -

cdr3_aa: CASTLLQGNGYTF
cdr3_nt: TGTGCCAGCACCCTGCTACAGGGAAATGGCTACACCTTC
j_call: TRBJ1-2
d_call: -
v_call: TRBV28
clone_size: -

cdr3_aa: CASSRDRVGADTQYF
cdr3_nt: TGTGCCAGCAGCCGCGACAGGGTGGGGGCAGATACGCAGTATTTT
j_call: TRBJ2-3
d_call: TRBD1
v_call: TRBV7-6
clone_size: few

cdr3_aa: CASSYQGPLMGKAFF
cdr3_nt: TGTGCCAGCAGTTATCAGGGACCGCTCATGGGTAAAGCTTTCTTT
j_call: TRBJ1-1
d_call: -
v_call: TRBV6-2/TRBV6-3
clone_size: -

cdr3_aa: CASSDGGTGELFF
cdr3_nt: TGTGCCAGCAGTGACGGTGGGACCGGGGAGCTGTTTTTT
j_call: TRBJ2-2
d_call: -
v_call: TRBV6-4
clone_size: many

cdr3_aa: CSVEDAGQPYGQYF
cdr3_nt: TGCAGCGTTGAAGATGCGGGACAGCCGTACGGGCAGTACTTC
j_call: TRBJ2-7
d_call: -
v_call: TRBV29-1
clone_size: few

cdr3_aa: CASNLPQGHSDGYTF
cdr3_nt: TGTGCCAGCAACTTACCACAGGGCCACTCAGATGGCTACACCTTC
j_call: TRBJ1-2
d_call: -
v_call: TRBV6-2/TRBV6-3
clone_size: -

cdr3_aa: CASSLLSHQETQYF
cdr3_nt: TGTGCCAGCAGCTTATTAAGTCATCAAGAGACCCAGTACTTC
j_call: TRBJ2-5
d_call: -
v_call: TRBV7-9
clone_size: few

cdr3_aa: CASSWGLASRWGQYF
cdr3_nt: TGTGCCAGCAGCTGGGGACTAGCTTCCCGCTGGGGGCAGTACTTC
j_call: TRBJ2-7
d_call: TRBD2
v_call: TRBV7-2
clone_size: -

cdr3_aa: CASSLGPTLGAQYF
cdr3_nt: TGTGCCAGCAGCTTGGGGCCAACCCTTGGGGCGCAGTACTTC
j_call: TRBJ2-7
d_call: -
v_call: TRBV5-5
clone_size: -

cdr3_aa: CASSSGTGFTNEKLFF
cdr3_nt: TGTGCCAGCAGCTCCGGGACAGGGTTCACTAATGAAAAACTGTTTTTT
j_call: TRBJ1-4
d_call: TRBD1
v_call: TRBV5-5
clone_size: -

cdr3_aa: CATSGGQGRNQPQHF
cdr3_nt: TGTGCCACCAGCGGGGGACAGGGGAGGAATCAGCCCCAGCATTTT
j_call: TRBJ1-5
d_call: TRBD1
v_call: TRBV24-1
clone_size: -

cdr3_aa: CASSLGAYEQYF
cdr3_nt: TGTGCCAGCAGCTTAGGGGCCTACGAGCAGTACTTC
j_call: TRBJ2-7
d_call: -
v_call: TRBV7-9
clone_size: many

cdr3_aa: CSARVTGLGYTF
cdr3_nt: TGCAGTGCTAGAGTGACGGGACTCGGCTACACCTTC
j_call: TRBJ1-2
d_call: -
v_call: TRBV20-1
clone_size: -

cdr3_aa: CASSSLTGELFF
cdr3_nt: TGTGCCAGCAGCTCCCTCACCGGGGAGCTGTTTTTT
j_call: TRBJ2-2
d_call: -
v_call: TRBV7-6
clone_size: few

cdr3_aa: CASRKGGINQPQHF
cdr3_nt: TGTGCCAGCAGAAAGGGAGGTATCAATCAGCCCCAGCATTTT
j_call: TRBJ1-5
d_call: -
v_call: TRBV28
clone_size: few

cdr3_aa: CASSVVLPETQYF
cdr3_nt: TGTGCCAGCAGCGTAGTATTACCGGAGACCCAGTACTTC
j_call: TRBJ2-5
d_call: -
v_call: TRBV7-9
clone_size: few

cdr3_aa: CASSPGTGIQETQYF
cdr3_nt: TGTGCCAGCAGCCCCGGGACAGGGATTCAAGAGACCCAGTACTTC
j_call: TRBJ2-5
d_call: TRBD1
v_call: TRBV9
clone_size: -

cdr3_aa: CASRSGTSGNNEQFF
cdr3_nt: TGTGCCAGCAGGTCCGGGACTAGCGGGAACAATGAGCAGTTCTTC
j_call: TRBJ2-1
d_call: TRBD2
v_call: TRBV6-5
clone_size: -

cdr3_aa: CVSSVTGGGLTDTQYF
cdr3_nt: TGTGTCAGCAGCGTCACAGGGGGCGGTTTGACAGATACGCAGTATTTT
j_call: TRBJ2-3
d_call: TRBD1
v_call: TRBV7-9
clone_size: -

cdr3_aa: CSVGPGRGQPQHF
cdr3_nt: TGCAGCGTTGGACCGGGCCGAGGTCAGCCCCAGCATTTT
j_call: TRBJ1-5
d_call: -
v_call: TRBV29-1
clone_size: -

cdr3_aa: CASSKGGRTEAFF
cdr3_nt: TGTGCCAGCAGTAAGGGGGGCCGAACTGAAGCTTTCTTT
j_call: TRBJ1-1
d_call: -
v_call: TRBV28
clone_size: many

cdr3_aa: CASRRQGSGGELFF
cdr3_nt: TGTGCCAGCAGGAGACAGGGTTCTGGCGGGGAGCTGTTTTTT
j_call: TRBJ2-2
d_call: TRBD1
v_call: TRBV7-2
clone_size: few

cdr3_aa: CSARQGPGGTQYF
cdr3_nt: TGCAGTGCCCGACAGGGCCCCGGGGGTACGCAGTATTTT
j_call: TRBJ2-3
d_call: -
v_call: TRBV20-1
clone_size: -

cdr3_aa: CASSLEFGTRGFF
cdr3_nt: TGTGCCAGCAGCTTAGAGTTCGGGACGAGGGGTTTCTTT
j_call: TRBJ1-1
d_call: -
v_call: TRBV7-8
clone_size: few

cdr3_aa: CASSQDSSGYYNEQFF
cdr3_nt: TGTGCCAGCAGCCAAGATTCTAGCGGCTATTACAATGAGCAGTTCTTC
j_call: TRBJ2-1
d_call: TRBD2
v_call: TRBV3-1
clone_size: -

cdr3_aa: CASGQAGSYEQYF
cdr3_nt: TGTGCCAGCGGTCAAGCGGGATCCTACGAGCAGTACTTC
j_call: TRBJ2-7
d_call: TRBD2
v_call: TRBV6-5
clone_size: -

cdr3_aa: CASSLAGATYEQYF
cdr3_nt: TGTGCCAGCAGCCTTGCCGGGGCTACCTACGAGCAGTACTTC
j_call: TRBJ2-7
d_call: -
v_call: TRBV3-1
clone_size: -

cdr3_aa: CASSLAIGGEQYF
cdr3_nt: TGTGCCAGCAGTTTAGCGATAGGGGGCGAGCAGTACTTC
j_call: TRBJ2-7
d_call: -
v_call: TRBV12-3/TRBV12-4
clone_size: few

cdr3_aa: CSPGLAGGRSYEQYF
cdr3_nt: TGCAGCCCCGGACTAGCGGGAGGCCGTTCCTACGAGCAGTACTTC
j_call: TRBJ2-7
d_call: TRBD2
v_call: TRBV20-1
clone_size: few

cdr3_aa: CASRSGRNIQYF
cdr3_nt: TGCGCCAGCAGGTCGGGGAGGAACATTCAGTACTTC
j_call: TRBJ2-4
d_call: -
v_call: TRBV10-2
clone_size: many

cdr3_aa: CASSPRPLVWYEQYF
cdr3_nt: TGTGCCAGCAGTCCCCGCCCGCTGGTCTGGTACGAGCAGTACTTC
j_call: TRBJ2-7
d_call: -
v_call: TRBV27
clone_size: few

cdr3_aa: CASSGGPGTDTQYF
cdr3_nt: TGTGCCAGCAGCGGAGGACCTGGCACAGATACGCAGTATTTT
j_call: TRBJ2-3
d_call: -
v_call: TRBV9
clone_size: few

cdr3_aa: CASLGLDAGHNEQFF
cdr3_nt: TGTGCCTCCTTGGGACTAGACGCCGGGCACAATGAGCAGTTCTTC
j_call: TRBJ2-1
d_call: TRBD2
v_call: TRBV27
clone_size: -

cdr3_aa: CSLTSGGRGYNEQFF
cdr3_nt: TGCAGCCTAACGAGCGGCGGGAGAGGGTACAATGAGCAGTTCTTC
j_call: TRBJ2-1
d_call: TRBD2
v_call: TRBV29-1
clone_size: -

cdr3_aa: CASRQEAYQETQYF
cdr3_nt: TGTGCCAGCAGGCAGGAGGCGTACCAAGAGACCCAGTACTTC
j_call: TRBJ2-5
d_call: -
v_call: TRBV2
clone_size: -

cdr3_aa: CASSQAGTLTDTQYF
cdr3_nt: TGCGCCAGCAGCCAAGCTGGGACCCTCACAGATACGCAGTATTTT
j_call: TRBJ2-3
d_call: -
v_call: TRBV4-3
clone_size: many

cdr3_aa: CVSSPEKRLGTSYNEQFF
cdr3_nt: TGTGTCAGCTCGCCCGAGAAGAGGCTAGGGACCTCCTACAATGAGCAGTTCTTC
j_call: TRBJ2-1
d_call: -
v_call: TRBV18
clone_size: -

cdr3_aa: CASTSGYEQYF
cdr3_nt: TGCGCCAGCACGTCAGGGTACGAGCAGTACTTC
j_call: TRBJ2-7
d_call: -
v_call: TRBV10-2
clone_size: few

cdr3_aa: CASSSPSGAGLVGANVLTF
cdr3_nt: TGTGCCAGCAGTTCCCCCTCAGGGGCCGGACTCGTTGGGGCCAACGTCCTGACTTTC
j_call: TRBJ2-6
d_call: -
v_call: TRBV6-2/TRBV6-3
clone_size: few

cdr3_aa: CSSTGQDTQYF
cdr3_nt: TGCAGCTCGACAGGGCAAGATACGCAGTATTTT
j_call: TRBJ2-3
d_call: TRBD1
v_call: TRBV29-1
clone_size: -

cdr3_aa: CASSPRQGATGELFF
cdr3_nt: TGTGCCAGCAGCCCTCGACAGGGGGCGACCGGGGAGCTGTTTTTT
j_call: TRBJ2-2
d_call: TRBD1
v_call: TRBV12-3/TRBV12-4
clone_size: -

cdr3_aa: CASSMRASNQPQHF
cdr3_nt: TGTGCCAGCAGTATGAGGGCGAGCAATCAGCCCCAGCATTTT
j_call: TRBJ1-5
d_call: -
v_call: TRBV27
clone_size: -

cdr3_aa: CASSSSGTVSFRF
cdr3_nt: TGTGCCAGCAGCTCATCCGGGACCGTCTCCTTCCGCTTC
j_call: TRBJ2-1
d_call: -
v_call: TRBV7-8
clone_size: few

cdr3_aa: CSARDTYEQYF
cdr3_nt: TGCAGTGCTAGAGATACTTACGAGCAGTACTTC
j_call: TRBJ2-7
d_call: -
v_call: TRBV20-1
clone_size: few

cdr3_aa: CASSPDSGANVLTF
cdr3_nt: TGTGCCAGCTCTCCCGACTCTGGGGCCAACGTCCTGACTTTC
j_call: TRBJ2-6
d_call: -
v_call: TRBV18
clone_size: -